This note documents a single TCR beta chain sequence. Its antigen remains unidentified. These data are taken from a study of regulatory T cells in long-lasting Graves disease. Described time point: newly diagnosed GD, antithyroid drugs for less than 3 months. PBMC RNA was the source of the TCR library. Doctors identified Graves' disease using the American Thyroid Association guidelines. Both iRepertoire HTBI primers and Arm-PCR of CDR3 regions were used to build the TCR beta libraries. One entry per CDR3 protein, called by TCRdb with MiXCR from the multiplex PCR reads. The sample consists of 440,000 or so distinct CDR3 sequences, 15% of them appearing once. The study's findings and limits: Fewer public clonotypes were shared by new patients (966) than by persistent patients (fewer than 3,000).

These data were also reused for a study on T cells in Graves' hyperthyroidism and ophthalmopathy. That work contributes: Subjects aged 18 to 65 presented with newly diagnosed hyperthyroidism of less than 2 months' duration.

Sequenced material: peripheral blood mononuclear cells (PBMCs), taken at new diagnosis, from a patient treated with antithyroid drugs. The sequence was obtained from a woman in her 30s with Graves disease.

Here the CDR3 reads CASSSLLGRIGELFF. For the CDR3, the DNA is TGTGCCAGCAGCTCCCTACTGGGACGGATCGGGGAGCTGTTTTTT. The V and J genes are TRBV7-9 and TRBJ2-2; TRBD1 or TRBD2 may be the D gene (5 bases each). This CDR3 contains 15 residues. The V gene lost 4 bases and the J gene lost 7 bases, with 16 bases spanning the gap. The germline V gene has CDR1 SEHNR and CDR2 FQNEAQ (reference sequence).